A single sample is the source of the 21 T cell receptor beta chains below, sequenced in a study of HIV-infected children after antiretroviral therapy interruption (dated by TCRdb to between 2018 and 2020). What this sample's treatment or condition label stands for: PENTA 11 planned treatment interruption arm or continuous ART arm. The library was built by means of 3' RACE. TCRdb shows the sequencer as Illumina MiSeq. To correct PCR amplification bias, TCR libraries were generated from RNA with a 3' RACE protocol that used unique molecular identifiers. TCRdb trimmed public reads at Q25 via fastp, called clones via MiXCR and kept in-frame beta chains. Duplicate CDR3 protein sequences are folded into a single record with the most common DNA and genes. The sample has about 40,000 distinct CDR3 sequences on record, 6.5% of them singletons. The ten largest clones capture approximately 1% of the sample.

The specimen was CD45RA+ CD4+ T cells from PBMCs, pooled from several time points, collected from a donor given antiretroviral therapy, either interrupted or continuous. The cell subset or site label of this sample denotes: naive CD4+ CD45RA+ CD45RO- T cells. The receptors derive from a pool of human donors with HIV.

This clonotype was recorded at least ten times. The chain carries TRBV24-1 and TRBJ1-5, with 7 bases aligning to TRBD1. Per the germline V gene, CDR1 is KGHDR and CDR2 is SFDVKD. The CDR3 has 15 amino acids. V dropped 4 bases and J dropped 2; count of bases not matched to a gene: 4. This chain's CDR3 is CATSDTGAGNQPQHF. The CDR3 DNA reads TGTGCCACCAGTGACACAGGGGCGGGCAATCAGCCCCAGCATTTT.

This clonotype was found many times. The rearrangement joins TRBV12-3 or TRBV12-4 to TRBJ2-7; D not certain. V gave up 5 bases and J gave up 3 bases, with 14 bases separating them. CDR3 size: 14 residues. CDR3 sequence: CASSPNSINYEQYF. The CDR3 DNA reads as TGTGCCAGCAGTCCAAACAGCATTAACTACGAGCAGTACTTC.

This clonotype was seen at least ten times. The chain uses TRBV27 and TRBJ2-2; weak D call: TRBD1 (6 bases). Trimming stripped 4 bases from V and 1 base from J, with 13 bases between. The germline CDR1 and CDR2 sequences are MNHEY and SMNVEV (reference sequence). CDR3 length: 16 amino acids. The CDR3: CASSSPPGQNTGELFF. The CDR3 DNA sequence: TGTGCCAGCAGTTCCCCCCCGGGACAGAACACCGGGGAGCTGTTTTTT.

This clonotype was detected many times. The CDR3 protein is CASRQGDSFYEQYF. The CDR3 bases are TGTGCCAGCAGACAGGGGGACAGCTTCTACGAGCAGTACTTC. The genes are TRBV11-2 and TRBJ2-7; 8 positions agree with TRBD1. V lost 6 bases, J lost 3 bases, and 7 bases stayed unmatched. Germline CDR1 is SGHAT and CDR2 is FQNNGV. The CDR3 contains 14 residues.

The table lists this clonotype with a few counts. V and J are TRBV5-1 and TRBJ2-1, with 13 bases identical to TRBD2. Germline loops: CDR1 SGHRS, CDR2 YFSETQ. V lost 7 bases to trimming and J lost 6 bases; unmatched junction nucleotides: 4. The CDR3 has 14 amino acids. CDR3 coding DNA: TGCGCCAGCCAACTAGCGGGAGGGTCCAATGAGCAGTTCTTC. Encoded protein: CASQLAGGSNEQFF.

This clonotype showed up many times. The chain employs TRBV4-1 and TRBJ1-5; no firm D call. The CDR3 is 16 residues long. The V and J ends lost 0 bases and 8 bases respectively, with 17 bases between them. Germline CDR1 MGHRA, CDR2 YSYEKL. CDR3 protein: CASSQDGRTGREPQHF. The CDR3 DNA is TGCGCCAGCAGCCAAGATGGTAGGACGGGGAGGGAGCCCCAGCATTTT.

This clonotype was seen at least ten times. The chain couples TRBV7-4 to TRBJ2-7; TRBD1 aligns across 10 bases. Germline values: CDR1 SGHVT, CDR2 SQSDAQ. The CDR3 is 14 residues long. Trimming took 4 bases from V and 10 from J; bases not matched to a gene: 10. As DNA, the CDR3 is TGTGCCAGCAGCTCGGGACAGGGGATCGATGAACAGTACTTC. Translating it yields CASSSGQGIDEQYF.

The rearrangement joins TRBV4-2 to TRBJ1-1, with 8 bases aligning to TRBD1. Germline trimming cut 6 bases from V and 14 bases from J; bases unmatched to any gene: 17. The CDR3 totals 14 residues. Germline CDR1 LGHNA, CDR2 YNFKEQ. This CDR3 is CASSYRGANTEVFF. In nucleotides, the CDR3 is TGTGCCAGCAGTTACAGGGGGGCAAACACAGAAGTCTTCTTT.

This clonotype turned up a few times. The junction shows a germline mismatch at one end, possibly a read error. The chain combines TRBV3-1 with TRBJ2-3, with D perhaps given as TRBD1 or TRBD2 (5 bases each). Germline V CDR1 and CDR2: LGHDT, YNNKEL (reference sequence). This CDR3 is 14 amino acids long. CDR3 region: CASSQQGDAETLYF. The CDR3 DNA is TGTGCCAGCAGCCAACAGGGAGATGCAGAAACGCTGTATTTT.

This clonotype is categorized as medium-sized. The chain combines TRBV7-3 with TRBJ2-3, with 8 bases matching TRBD1. CDR1 SGHTA and CDR2 FQGTGA come from the germline V gene. Unmatched junction bases numbered 9, after V lost 5 bases and J lost 5 bases. The CDR3 is made up of 15 amino acids. CDR3 protein: CASSARQGSVDTQYF. The DNA for the CDR3 is TGTGCCAGCAGCGCAAGACAGGGGTCGGTAGATACGCAGTATTTT.

The sample holds many counts of this clonotype. V and J are TRBV4-1 and TRBJ2-1, with 10 nucleotides matching TRBD2. Germline lookup yields CDR1 MGHRA and CDR2 YSYEKL. The V segment lost 2 bases and the J segment 3 bases; nucleotides outside the gene matches: 4. The CDR3 covers 16 residues. In DNA, the CDR3 is TGCGCCAGCAGCCAACAACTAGCGGGGAACTACAATGAGCAGTTCTTC. Protein: CASSQQLAGNYNEQFF.

The chain uses TRBV6-6 and TRBJ2-7; tentative D call: TRBD1 (6 bases). The germline gives CDR1 MNHNY, CDR2 SVGAGI (reference sequence). Trimming cost V 8 bases and J 10 bases, with 15 bases left between them. The CDR3 spans 11 residues. CDR3 nucleotide sequence: TGTGCCAGCGGACAGTCCTATGAACAGTACTTC. It encodes CASGQSYEQYF.

There are many counts of this clonotype. The V and J genes are TRBV7-2 and TRBJ2-3; 11 nucleotides align to TRBD2. CDR3 length equals 16 residues. V lost 4 bases and J lost 2; bases outside the gene matches: 5. Germline CDR1 SGHTA, CDR2 FQGNSA. The CDR3 nucleotides are TGTGCCAGCAGCTCCCTTAGCGGGGGGGCCACAGATACGCAGTATTTT. This translates into CASSSLSGGATDTQYF.

This clonotype has ten or more counts. J is TRBJ1-2 and V is TRBV19, with D perhaps matching TRBD1 (6 bases). Germline V lookup: CDR1 LNHDA, CDR2 SQIVND (reference sequence). The ends were cut back, 7 bases at V and 5 bases at J, with 17 bases in the middle. The CDR3 totals 14 residues. Here the CDR3 DNA reads TGTGCCAGTAAGTTCCGGACAGCCAATTATGGCTACACCTTC. Translation: CASKFRTANYGYTF.

This clonotype appeared many times. The chain couples TRBV7-9 to TRBJ2-7; 9 positions agree with TRBD1. With 5 bases clipped from V and 3 bases from J, the junction kept 20 bases outside the gene matches. CDR1 is SEHNR, CDR2 FQNEAQ, per germline (reference sequence). The CDR3 length is 19 residues. The CDR3 DNA is TGTGCCAGCAGCCAGGGTGGGGACAGGGTCATTTCACCGTTCTACGAGCAGTACTTC. Residues: CASSQGGDRVISPFYEQYF. The full variable domain, completed using reference TRBV7-9 and TRBJ2-7, is DTGVSQNPRHKITKRGQNVTFRCDPISEHNRLYWYRQTLGQGPEFLTYFQNEAQLEKSRLLSDRFSAERPKGSFSTLEIQRTEQGDSAMYLCASSQGGDRVISPFYEQYFGPGTRLTVT.

This clonotype was counted ten times or more. The rearrangement uses TRBV5-1 and TRBJ2-7; no clear D. There are 14 residues in the CDR3. Trimming removed 4 bases at V and 0 bases at J, with 11 bases between. The V gene's germline CDR1 is SGHRS and CDR2 YFSETQ. CDR3: CASSLGSGSYEQYF. In nucleotides, the CDR3 is TGCGCCAGCAGCCTAGGGTCGGGCTCCTACGAGCAGTACTTC.

The table lists this clonotype with many counts. The V and J genes are TRBV20-1 and TRBJ2-5, with a weak D call TRBD2 (6 bases). Germline V gene sequence: CDR1 DFQATT, CDR2 SNEGSKA (reference sequence). V was clipped by 4 bases and J by 3 bases, with 18 bases between them. The CDR3 covers 15 residues. The CDR3 region has the DNA TGCAGTGCTATGGGGACTGCTAGACACAAAGAGACCCAGTACTTC. This encodes CSAMGTARHKETQYF.

This clonotype was recorded many times. The V and J genes are TRBV11-2 and TRBJ2-1; D remains ambiguous. The V end was cut by 3 bases, the J end by 10 bases, with 16 bases between. Germline lookup yields CDR1 SGHAT and CDR2 FQNNGV. This CDR3 comprises 14 residues. The CDR3 sequence is CASSFSINSLEQFF. The CDR3 nucleotides are TGTGCCAGCAGCTTTTCTATCAACTCTTTGGAGCAGTTCTTC.

This clonotype was detected many times. The chain is built from TRBV2 and TRBJ2-4; the D call may be TRBD1 or TRBD2 (5 bases each). Germline CDR1 and CDR2: SNHLY and FYNNEI. CDR3 length: 13 residues. Trimming took off 6 bases at V and 4 bases at J, with 10 bases between the two ends. The DNA for the CDR3 is TGTGCCAGCAGCGGGACGGCTAAAAACATTCAGTACTTC. It is translated as CASSGTAKNIQYF.

This clonotype showed up many times. CDR3 amino acids: CASSLVPGTYEQYF. The CDR3 DNA follows: TGCGCCAGCAGCTTGGTTCCGGGCACCTACGAGCAGTACTTC. The V call is TRBV5-1, the J call TRBJ2-7; no clear D gene. V lost 0 bases and J 2 bases, leaving 9 bases between the germline ends. The CDR3 extends over 14 amino acids. Germline-derived CDR1 and CDR2 are SGHRS and YFSETQ.

This clonotype was detected a few times. CDR3 in amino acids: CATSSLQRNEQYF. The CDR3, as DNA: TGTGCCACCAGCAGCCTCCAGCGCAACGAGCAGTACTTC. This rearrangement joins TRBV15 to TRBJ2-7; D remains ambiguous. This CDR3 is built from 13 residues. The V and J ends lost 3 bases and 5 bases respectively, with 11 bases between them. Per the germline V gene, CDR1 is LNHNV and CDR2 is YYDKDF (reference sequence). Supplemented by reference TRBV15 and TRBJ2-7, the full variable domain reads DAMVIQNPRYQVTQFGKPVTLSCSQTLNHNVMYWYQQKSSQAPKLLFHYYDKDFNNEADTPDNFQSRRPNTSFCFLDIRSPGLGDTAMYLCATSSLQRNEQYFGPGTRLTVT.